This TCR beta chain was found in a study of siplizumab effects on memory and regulatory T cells. A remark on this clone: As yet, its antigen is unknown.

Assays examined roughly 100,000 TCR templates per sample. TCRdb keeps only in-frame clones here, not all; method: immunoSEQ multiplex PCR. Of 50,000 or so clones in the sample, 95% to 98% were seen once. Across a few donor pairs, the naive, memory, effector memory and TEMRA subsets were sequenced without stimulation. The CDR3 runs 11 residues. Trimming removed 2 bases at V and 5 bases at J, with 3 bases between. Germline V gene lookup returns CDR1 ENHRY and CDR2 SYGVKD. Whole-study findings and limits: A major contribution to the alloresponse seemed to be made by naive T cells, which seemed more diverse than memory cells.

The TCR was taken from a human donor in good health. The chain joins TRBV10-3 to TRBJ2-5; D gene uncertain. The sequenced sample was naive CD4+ T cells sorted from blood. CDR3 in amino acids: CAISERETQYF. As DNA, the CDR3 is TGTGCCATCAGTGAGCGTGAGACCCAGTACTTC.